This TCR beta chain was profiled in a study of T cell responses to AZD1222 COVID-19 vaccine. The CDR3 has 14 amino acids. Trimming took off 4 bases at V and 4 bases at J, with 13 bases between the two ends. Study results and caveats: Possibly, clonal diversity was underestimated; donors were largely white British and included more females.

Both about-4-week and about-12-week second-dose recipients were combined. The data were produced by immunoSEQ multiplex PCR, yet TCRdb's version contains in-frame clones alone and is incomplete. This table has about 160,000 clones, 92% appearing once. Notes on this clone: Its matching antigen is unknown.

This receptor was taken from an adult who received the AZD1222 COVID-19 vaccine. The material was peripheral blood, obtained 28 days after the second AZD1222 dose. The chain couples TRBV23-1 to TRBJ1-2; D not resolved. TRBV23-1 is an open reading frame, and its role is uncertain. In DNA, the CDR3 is TGCGCCAGCAGTCCAGAGGGTATGGGCTATGGCTACACCTTC. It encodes CASSPEGMGYGYTF.